These T cell receptor beta chains were read from a single sample in a study of prognosis after radiotherapy for stage I lung cancer. MiXCR, run by TCRdb on the multiplex PCR reads, gives a single entry per CDR3 protein. The sample records about 14,000 distinct CDR3 sequences, about two fifths being singletons. This specimen was PBMCs, taken before or after stereotactic body radiation therapy (not recorded which). These receptors originate from a donor aged 50 or older with non-small cell lung cancer. The CDR3 runs from the conserved cysteine through the conserved F or W. A D gene is named only where the DNA matches it firmly. Clone size, where shown, is once, few, many, or a class for clones that have expanded.

>TRBV6-2/TRBV6-3|TRBJ1-5|.|.
CASSVWGLGNQPQHF
TGTGCCAGCAGTGTGTGGGGGCTCGGCAATCAGCCCCAGCATTTT
>TRBV19|TRBJ2-3|TRBD2|many
CASSTLAGTTDTQYF
TGTGCCAGTAGTACCCTAGCGGGGACCACAGATACGCAGTATTTT
>TRBV30|TRBJ2-7|.|many
CAWSRPPGSYEQYF
TGTGCCTGGAGTAGGCCCCCAGGCTCCTACGAGCAGTACTTC
>TRBV6-1|TRBJ2-7|TRBD2|medium-sized
CASSGTSLSEQYF
TGTGCCAGCAGCGGGACTAGTCTTTCCGAGCAGTACTTC
>TRBV28|TRBJ1-2|TRBD1|medium-sized
CASRLGQGRNYGYTF
TGTGCCAGCAGGCTGGGACAGGGGCGAAACTATGGCTACACCTTC
>TRBV30|TRBJ2-6|.|.
CAWSRPGAYSGANVLTF
TGTGCCTGGAGTCGTCCCGGGGCCTACTCTGGGGCCAACGTCCTGACTTTC
>TRBV5-4|TRBJ2-5|.|many
CASSFDKGWTETQYF
TGTGCCAGCAGCTTCGACAAGGGGTGGACGGAGACCCAGTACTTC
>TRBV3-1|TRBJ2-7|TRBD1|many
CASSHRDSSYEQYF
TGTGCCAGCAGCCACAGGGACAGCTCCTACGAGCAGTACTTC
>TRBV18|TRBJ2-7|.|many
CASSSSKATTSYEQYF
TGTGCCAGCTCATCCTCGAAAGCTACAACCTCCTACGAGCAGTACTTC
>TRBV9|TRBJ1-2|.|many
CASSVVPGASYGYTF
TGTGCCAGCAGCGTAGTCCCAGGTGCTAGTTATGGCTACACCTTC
>TRBV5-4|TRBJ1-2|.|many
CASSLGQDNYGYTF
TGTGCCAGCAGCTTGGGACAGGATAACTATGGCTACACCTTC
>TRBV13|TRBJ1-2|.|many
CASSPGRNGYTF
TGTGCCAGCAGCCCGGGACGGAATGGCTACACCTTC
>TRBV19|TRBJ2-5|TRBD1|many
CASSIEGTGALRRRETQYF
TGTGCCAGTAGTATAGAGGGGACAGGGGCCTTGAGGCGCCGAGAGACCCAGTACTTC
>TRBV2|TRBJ2-5|.|many
CASTGLIQETQYF
TGTGCCAGCACGGGCCTCATTCAAGAGACCCAGTACTTC
>TRBV6-5|TRBJ2-7|.|many
CASSYSRMGPYEQYF
TGTGCCAGCAGTTACTCGAGAATGGGCCCCTACGAGCAGTACTTC
>TRBV15|TRBJ2-1|.|many
CATSRDWQTSYNEQFF
TGTGCCACCAGCAGAGATTGGCAGACCTCCTACAATGAGCAGTTCTTC
>TRBV2|TRBJ2-7|.|.
CAISAPVPPYEQYF
TGTGCCATCAGTGCCCCGGTACCCCCATACGAGCAGTACTTC
>TRBV6-5|TRBJ1-5|TRBD1|.
CASSYSRQGGQPQGF
TGTGCCAGCAGTTACTCCCGACAGGGGGGTCAGCCCCAGGGTTTT
>TRBV29-1|TRBJ2-7|TRBD2|.
CSVPSGATYEQYF
TGCAGCGTACCTAGCGGGGCGACCTACGAGCAGTACTTC
>TRBV24-1|TRBJ1-2|TRBD1|medium-sized
CATSDSGQIYGYTF
TGTGCCACCAGTGATTCGGGACAGATCTATGGCTACACCTTC
>TRBV7-9|TRBJ2-7|TRBD1|many
CASSWTGVAEQYF
TGTGCCAGCAGCTGGACAGGGGTGGCCGAGCAGTACTTC
>TRBV28|TRBJ2-6|.|many
CASSSLTARGVLSGANVLTF
TGTGCCAGCAGTTCACTTACCGCCAGGGGGGTGCTTTCTGGGGCCAACGTCCTGACTTTC
>TRBV30|TRBJ2-3|.|many
CAWSLAGSTDTQYF
TGTGCCTGGAGTCTGGCGGGGAGCACAGATACGCAGTATTTT
>TRBV6-1|TRBJ2-7|TRBD2|.
CASIGTSLSEHYF
TGTGCCAGCATCGGGACTAGTCTTTCCGAGCACTACTTC
>TRBV19|TRBJ1-1|.|many
CATYRDHVSTEAFF
TGTGCCACTTACCGGGACCACGTTAGCACTGAAGCTTTCTTT
>TRBV27|TRBJ1-6|.|medium-sized
CASSLSKGNSPLHF
TGTGCCAGCAGTTTATCGAAGGGGAATTCACCCCTCCACTTT
>TRBV24-1|TRBJ1-2|.|.
CATSDADRNYGYTF
TGTGCCACCAGTGACGCGGACAGAAACTATGGCTACACCTTC
>TRBV30|TRBJ1-1|.|many
CAWNFMNTEAFF
TGTGCCTGGAATTTCATGAACACTGAAGCTTTCTTT
>TRBV28|TRBJ1-6|.|medium-sized
CASKEQRNSPLHF
TGTGCCAGCAAGGAACAAAGAAATTCACCCCTCCACTTT
>TRBV9|TRBJ1-2|.|many
CASRPGGGYGYTF
TGTGCCAGCAGGCCCGGGGGGGGCTATGGCTACACCTTC
>TRBV20-1|TRBJ1-4|.|medium-sized
CSASDSTTNEKLFF
TGCAGTGCCTCTGACAGTACAACTAATGAAAAACTGTTTTTT
>TRBV5-1|TRBJ2-3|.|many
CASSPAGTPSTDTQYF
TGCGCCAGCAGCCCGGCCGGGACACCTAGCACAGATACGCAGTATTTT
>TRBV10-3|TRBJ2-5|.|many
CAISEWGHGETQYF
TGTGCCATCAGTGAATGGGGCCACGGAGAGACCCAGTACTTC
>TRBV20-1|TRBJ2-1|TRBD2|once
CSAGGGTSYNEQFF
TGCAGTGCCGGGGGGGGCACGTCCTACAATGAGCAGTTCTTC
>TRBV28|TRBJ1-5|TRBD1|.
CASCDRGQYSNQPQHF
TGTGCCAGTTGTGACAGGGGACAATATAGCAATCAGCCCCAGCATTTT
>TRBV2|TRBJ1-6|.|.
CASRHRRASPLHF
TGTGCCAGCAGGCATAGGAGAGCTTCACCCCTCCACTTT
>TRBV11-2|TRBJ1-1|TRBD1|many
CASGGDREEAFF
TGTGCCAGCGGCGGGGACAGGGAAGAAGCTTTCTTT
>TRBV7-9|TRBJ2-7|.|.
CASGSPYGDYEQYF
TGTGCCAGCGGCTCACCTTACGGCGACTACGAGCAGTACTTC
>TRBV5-1|TRBJ1-2|TRBD1|medium-sized
CASSFLRTGPQGYTF
TGCGCCAGCAGCTTTTTAAGGACAGGGCCCCAAGGCTACACCTTC
>TRBV5-1|TRBJ2-7|.|many
CASSWGVADYEQYF
TGCGCCAGCAGCTGGGGGGTAGCTGACTACGAGCAGTACTTC
>TRBV5-1|TRBJ2-5|.|many
CASLPGGGIQETQYF
TGCGCCAGCCTTCCCGGTGGGGGGATTCAAGAGACCCAGTACTTC
>TRBV5-6|TRBJ1-3|.|many
CASSLFELVSGNTIYF
TGTGCCAGCAGCTTGTTTGAGCTGGTCTCTGGAAACACCATATATTTT
>TRBV7-3|TRBJ1-4|.|many
CASSSLPGQKLFF
TGTGCCAGCAGCTCACTGCCTGGGCAAAAACTGTTTTTT